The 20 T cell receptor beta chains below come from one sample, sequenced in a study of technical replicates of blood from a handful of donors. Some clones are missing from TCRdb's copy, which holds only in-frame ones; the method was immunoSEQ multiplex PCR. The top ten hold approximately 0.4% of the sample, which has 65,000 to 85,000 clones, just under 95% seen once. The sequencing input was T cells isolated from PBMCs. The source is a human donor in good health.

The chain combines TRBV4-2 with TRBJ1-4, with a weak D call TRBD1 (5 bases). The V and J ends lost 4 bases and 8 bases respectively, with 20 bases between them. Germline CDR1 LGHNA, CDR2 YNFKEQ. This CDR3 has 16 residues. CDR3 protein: CASSPTEGQGSEKLFF. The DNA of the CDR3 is TGTGCCAGCAGCCCAACAGAAGGGCAGGGATCCGAAAAACTGTTTTTT.

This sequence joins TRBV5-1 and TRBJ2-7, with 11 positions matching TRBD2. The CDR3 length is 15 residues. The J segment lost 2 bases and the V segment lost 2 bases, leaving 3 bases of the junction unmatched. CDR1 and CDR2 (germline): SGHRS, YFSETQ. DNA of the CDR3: TGCGCCAGCAGCTTTACTAGCGGGGGTGCCTACGAGCAGTACTTC. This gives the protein CASSFTSGGAYEQYF. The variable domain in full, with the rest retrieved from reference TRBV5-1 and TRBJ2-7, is KAGVTQTPRYLIKTRGQQVTLSCSPISGHRSVSWYQQTPGQGLQFLFEYFSETQRNKGNFPGRFSGRQFSNSRSEMNVSTLELGDSALYLCASSFTSGGAYEQYFGPGTRLTVT.

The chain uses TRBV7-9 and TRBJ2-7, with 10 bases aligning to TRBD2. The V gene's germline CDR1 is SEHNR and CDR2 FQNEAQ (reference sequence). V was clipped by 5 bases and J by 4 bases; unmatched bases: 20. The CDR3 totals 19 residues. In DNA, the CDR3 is TGTGCCAGCAGCCCCCGCTTCCTGGCCGCTAGCGGGAGTTCTTACGAGCAGTACTTC. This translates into CASSPRFLAASGSSYEQYF.

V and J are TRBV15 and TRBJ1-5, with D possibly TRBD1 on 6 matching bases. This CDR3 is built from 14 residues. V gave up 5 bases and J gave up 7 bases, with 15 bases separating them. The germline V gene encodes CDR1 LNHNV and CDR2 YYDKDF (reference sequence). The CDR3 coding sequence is TGTGCCACCAGCGTCCACTCAGGGGAACAGCCCCAGCATTTT. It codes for CATSVHSGEQPQHF.

The CDR3 nucleotides are TGTGCCAGCAGCTTTACGGGGGGGTATGGCTACACCTTC. The encoded protein is CASSFTGGYGYTF. The chain carries TRBV7-2 and TRBJ1-2, with D possibly TRBD1 on 5 matching bases. Trimming stripped 3 bases from V and 5 bases from J, with 10 bases between. The germline gives CDR1 SGHTA, CDR2 FQGNSA. This CDR3 has 13 amino acids.

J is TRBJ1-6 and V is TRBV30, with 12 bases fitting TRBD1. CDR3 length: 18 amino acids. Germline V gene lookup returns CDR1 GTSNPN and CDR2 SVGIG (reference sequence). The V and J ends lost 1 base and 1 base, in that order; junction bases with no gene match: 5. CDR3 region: CAWSALGQGASYNSPLHF. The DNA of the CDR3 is TGTGCCTGGAGTGCCCTGGGACAGGGGGCATCCTATAATTCACCCCTCCACTTT.

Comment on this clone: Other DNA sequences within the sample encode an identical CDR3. The CDR3: CAWSVGGDQPQHF. The CDR3 bases are TGTGCCTGGAGTGTAGGGGGAGACCAGCCCCAGCATTTT. The chain uses TRBV30 and TRBJ1-5; maybe TRBD1 (6 bases). Trimming stripped 0 bases from V and 7 bases from J, with 10 bases between. CDR3 length: 13 amino acids. From germline, CDR1 is GTSNPN and CDR2 SVGIG (reference sequence).

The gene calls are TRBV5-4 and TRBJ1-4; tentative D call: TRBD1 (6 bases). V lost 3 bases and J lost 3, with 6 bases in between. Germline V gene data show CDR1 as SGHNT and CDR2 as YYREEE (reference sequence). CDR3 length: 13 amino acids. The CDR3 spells CASSYRANEKLFF. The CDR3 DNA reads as TGTGCCAGCAGCTACAGGGCTAATGAAAAACTGTTTTTT.

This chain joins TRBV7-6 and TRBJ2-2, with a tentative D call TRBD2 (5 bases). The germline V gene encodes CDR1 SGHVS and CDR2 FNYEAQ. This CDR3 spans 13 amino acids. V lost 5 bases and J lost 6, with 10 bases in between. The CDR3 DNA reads TGTGCCAGCAGCCACAGCGGCGCCGGGGAGCTGTTTTTT. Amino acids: CASSHSGAGELFF.

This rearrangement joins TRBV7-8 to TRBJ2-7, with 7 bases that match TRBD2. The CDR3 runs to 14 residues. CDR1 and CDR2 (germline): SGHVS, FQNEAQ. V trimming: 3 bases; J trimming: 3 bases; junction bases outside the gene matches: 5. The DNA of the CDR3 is TGTGCCAGCAGCTTTTCTCCGGGAGGCTACGAGCAGTACTTC. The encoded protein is CASSFSPGGYEQYF. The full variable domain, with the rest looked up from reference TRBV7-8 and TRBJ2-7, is GAGVSQSPRYKVAKRGQDVALRCDPISGHVSLFWYQQALGQGPEFLTYFQNEAQLDKSGLPSDRFFAERPEGSVSTLKIQRTQQEDSAVYLCASSFSPGGYEQYFGPGTRLTVT.

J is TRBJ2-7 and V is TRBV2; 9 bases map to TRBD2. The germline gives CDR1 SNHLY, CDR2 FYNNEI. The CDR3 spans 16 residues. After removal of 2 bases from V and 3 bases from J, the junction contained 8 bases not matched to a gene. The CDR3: CASSEWGAGGGYEQYF. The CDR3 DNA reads TGTGCCAGCAGTGAATGGGGTGCGGGAGGGGGCTACGAGCAGTACTTC.

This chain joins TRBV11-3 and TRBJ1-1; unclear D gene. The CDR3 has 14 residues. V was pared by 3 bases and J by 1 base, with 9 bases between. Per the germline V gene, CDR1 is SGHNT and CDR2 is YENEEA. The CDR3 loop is CASSFLYGNTEAFF. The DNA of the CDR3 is TGTGCCAGCAGCTTCTTGTACGGGAACACTGAAGCTTTCTTT.

The CDR3 loop is CASGTPNTGELFF. The CDR3 coding sequence is TGTGCCAGCGGGACTCCGAACACCGGGGAGCTGTTTTTT. The V gene is TRBV6-1, the J gene TRBJ2-2, with D maybe TRBD2 (6 bases). Germline-derived CDR1 and CDR2 are MNHNS and SASEGT. The CDR3 loop spans 13 amino acids. Trimming shortened V by 8 bases and J by 0 bases, and 7 bases separated the two germline ends.

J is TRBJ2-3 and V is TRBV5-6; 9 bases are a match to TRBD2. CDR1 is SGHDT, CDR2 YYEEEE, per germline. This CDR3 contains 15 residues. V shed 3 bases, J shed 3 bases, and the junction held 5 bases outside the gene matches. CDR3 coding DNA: TGTGCCAGCAGCTCCAAGCGGGAGGCGACAGATACGCAGTATTTT. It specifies CASSSKREATDTQYF.

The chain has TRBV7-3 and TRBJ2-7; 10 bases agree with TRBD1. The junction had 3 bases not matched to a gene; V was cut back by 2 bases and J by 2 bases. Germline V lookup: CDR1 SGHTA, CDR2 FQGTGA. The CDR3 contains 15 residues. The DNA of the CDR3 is TGTGCCAGCAGCTTAGGGACAGGGGTCGCCTACGAGCAGTACTTC. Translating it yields CASSLGTGVAYEQYF.

In DNA form, the CDR3 reads TGTGCCAGCAGTCAAGGGACAGGGGGCCTAGGCTACACCTTC. It translates to CASSQGTGGLGYTF. J is TRBJ1-2 and V is TRBV27; 12 nucleotides line up with TRBD1. The CDR3 extends over 14 amino acids. J was trimmed by 8 bases and V by 5 bases; bases with no gene match: 6. The V gene's germline CDR1 is MNHEY and CDR2 SMNVEV (reference sequence).

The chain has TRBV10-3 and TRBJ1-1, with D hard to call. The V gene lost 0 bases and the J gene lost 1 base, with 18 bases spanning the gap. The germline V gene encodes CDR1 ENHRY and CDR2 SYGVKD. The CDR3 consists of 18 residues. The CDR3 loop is CAISESIPLPGGNTEAFF. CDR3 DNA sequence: TGTGCCATCAGTGAGTCGATTCCCTTGCCTGGCGGGAACACTGAAGCTTTCTTT.

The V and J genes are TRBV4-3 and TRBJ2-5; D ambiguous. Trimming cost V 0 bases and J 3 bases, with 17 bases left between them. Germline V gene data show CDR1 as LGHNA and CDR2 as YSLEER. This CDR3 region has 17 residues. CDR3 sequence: CASSQEYLATFEETQYF. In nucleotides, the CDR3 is TGCGCCAGCAGCCAAGAATATTTAGCCACCTTCGAAGAGACCCAGTACTTC.

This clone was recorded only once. CDR3 residues: CASQSFTDRGYGYTF. The CDR3 DNA reads TGTGCCAGCCAAAGTTTCACGGACAGGGGCTATGGCTACACCTTC. V gene TRBV28 combines with J gene TRBJ1-2; 9 positions agree with TRBD1. Germline assignment: CDR1 MDHEN and CDR2 SYDVKM. The CDR3 contains 15 residues. J gave up 4 bases and V 8 bases, and 11 bases lay outside the gene matches.

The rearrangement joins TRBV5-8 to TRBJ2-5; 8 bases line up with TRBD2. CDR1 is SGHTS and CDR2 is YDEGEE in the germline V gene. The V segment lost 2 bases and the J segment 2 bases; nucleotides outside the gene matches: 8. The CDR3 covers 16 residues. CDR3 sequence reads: CASSLWDGGAQETQYF. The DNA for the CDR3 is TGTGCCAGCAGCTTATGGGACGGGGGGGCGCAAGAGACCCAGTACTTC.